This T cell receptor (beta chain) appears in the sequencing data of a study of response to subunit inactivated influenza vaccine. TCRdb reprocessed the RT-PCR reads via MiXCR and lists one record per CDR3 protein. The sample lists some 480,000 distinct CDR3 sequences, about a tenth seen once, with 9.5% to 15% in the top ten. The V gene's germline CDR1 is MNHEY and CDR2 SVGAGI. The CDR3 is 14 amino acids. V was trimmed by 1 base and J by 3 bases, leaving 10 bases between them. This clonotype was found a few times. This clonotype originated in a man aged 50-59 years who received an inactivated influenza vaccine. This chain links TRBV6-5 with TRBJ2-7; D not resolved. Sequenced material: PBMCs from blood, taken 35 to 45 days after vaccination. The CDR3, as DNA: TGTGCCAGCAGTTACTTTGGACCGAGCTACGAGCAGTACTTC. It is translated as CASSYFGPSYEQYF.